Each of the 8 T cell receptor beta chains below was sequenced from the same sample in a study of neurological immune-mediated disorders. TCRdb analysed the 5' RACE reads with MiXCR anew, one entry per CDR3 protein. The data show approximately 100,000 distinct CDR3 sequences, 3.5% to 4% seen once. The sample comprised PBMCs. The source is a woman younger than 30 with multiple sclerosis.

On this clonotype: This may be a read error, as it is one base from a much larger clone. The chain employs TRBV20-1 and TRBJ1-6; 7 bases agree with TRBD1. CDR1 DFQATT and CDR2 SNEGSKA come from the germline V gene (reference sequence). CDR3 length: 15 residues. As DNA, the CDR3 is TGCAGTGCCCCAAGGGGACAGCCGGGGAGTTCACACCTCCACTTT. Protein: CSAPRGQPGSSHLHF.

This clonotype was recorded many times. This chain connects TRBV20-1 to TRBJ2-3, with 7 bases aligning to TRBD2. CDR1 is DFQATT, CDR2 SNEGSKA, per germline (reference sequence). V dropped 6 bases and J dropped 7; count of bases not matched to a gene: 4. CDR3 length equals 11 residues. CDR3 sequence reads: CSAEGGHTQYF. As DNA, the CDR3 is TGCAGTGCCGAGGGAGGGCATACGCAGTATTTT.

This clonotype was observed a few times. The V gene is TRBV12-3 or TRBV12-4, the J gene TRBJ1-2; unclear D gene. CDR3 length: 14 residues. Trimming took off 0 bases at V and 2 bases at J, with 7 bases between the two ends. CDR3 sequence: CASSLAGDNYGYTF. The CDR3, as DNA: TGTGCCAGCAGTTTAGCAGGAGACAACTATGGCTACACCTTC.

A remark on this clonotype: The junction differs from germline at one of its ends, possibly a read error. V gene TRBV30 combines with J gene TRBJ1-1; D call uncertain. The length of the CDR3 is 14 residues. The germline CDR1 and CDR2 sequences are GTSNPN and SVGIG (reference sequence). CDR3 region: CAWSDVEGATEALF. The DNA of the CDR3 is TGTGCCTGGAGCGACGTGGAAGGTGCCACTGAAGCTTTATTT.

This clonotype appeared many times. This rearrangement joins TRBV4-3 to TRBJ2-5; 7 nucleotides match TRBD1. CDR1 is LGHNA and CDR2 is YSLEER in the germline V gene. CDR3 length: 14 amino acids. Germline trimming cut 6 bases from V and 1 base from J; bases unmatched to any gene: 5. The CDR3 region has the DNA TGCGCCAGCAGTCCTGGGACAGTCCAAGAGACCCAGTACTTC. Protein sequence: CASSPGTVQETQYF.

This clonotype was counted ten times or more. This chain joins TRBV7-6 and TRBJ2-5; no clear D gene. Deletions cut 1 base from V and 2 bases from J, with 5 bases between. Germline lookup yields CDR1 SGHVS and CDR2 FNYEAQ. The CDR3 has 13 amino acids. The CDR3 sequence is CASSLGLQETQYF. The CDR3 DNA reads TGTGCCAGCAGCTTAGGCTTGCAAGAGACCCAGTACTTC.

This clonotype has just a few counts. In DNA, the CDR3 is TGTGCCAGCAGCCAATCCACAGGTGGCTACACCTTC. This translates into CASSQSTGGYTF. The rearrangement links TRBV3-1 to TRBJ1-2; perhaps TRBD1 as D (5 bases). The CDR3 length is 12 residues. CDR1 LGHDT and CDR2 YNNKEL come from the germline V gene (reference sequence). Deletions cut 2 bases from V and 7 bases from J, with 8 bases between.

This clonotype was picked up many times. The chain combines TRBV5-5 with TRBJ1-6; 8 nucleotides match TRBD1. Trimming cost V 0 bases and J 10 bases; bases outside gene matches: 9. This CDR3 has 16 amino acids. Germline values: CDR1 SGHKS, CDR2 YYEKEE (reference sequence). CDR3 region: CASSLGVQGGNSPLHF. CDR3 nucleotides: TGTGCCAGCAGCTTGGGCGTACAGGGGGGGAACTCACCCCTCCACTTT.